These 5 T cell receptor beta chains were sequenced from one sample in a study of radiotherapy plus CTLA-4 blockade in lung cancer. Here immunoSEQ multiplex PCR was the method, and the copy in TCRdb shows in-frame clones only, minus some. This table has tens of thousands of clones, over 60% appearing once. Specimen: peripheral blood, collected from a patient treated with radiotherapy plus ipilimumab. The receptor source for this set is a human donor with non-small cell lung cancer who had stable disease on radiotherapy plus ipilimumab.

The chain joins TRBV7-8 to TRBJ1-3, with D hard to call. Germline CDR1 reads SGHVS; CDR2 reads FQNEAQ. V was pared by 3 bases and J by 2 bases, with 8 bases between. The CDR3 covers 14 residues. The CDR3 reads CASSFSDTGNTIYF. Written as DNA, the CDR3 is TGTGCCAGCAGCTTCTCAGACACTGGAAACACCATATATTTT.

The rearrangement links TRBV5-6 to TRBJ2-7; tentatively, D is TRBD2 (5 bases). Looked up from germline, CDR1 is SGHDT and CDR2 is YYEEEE. Trimming stripped 7 bases from V and 5 bases from J, with 22 bases between. This CDR3 is built from 15 residues. In nucleotides, the CDR3 is TGTGCCAGCTATCGGTATCAGGTCTCGGGGAACGAGCAGTACTTC. It yields the protein CASYRYQVSGNEQYF.

V gene TRBV5-6 combines with J gene TRBJ2-7; possibly TRBD2 for D (6 bases). Between the trimmed V and J ends, which lost 1 base and 5 bases, there was a span of 16 bases. The CDR3 runs to 15 residues. The germline gives CDR1 SGHDT, CDR2 YYEEEE. The chain's CDR3 is CASSLNWRGENEQYF. The CDR3 coding sequence is TGTGCCAGCAGCTTGAATTGGCGGGGTGAGAACGAGCAGTACTTC.

The chain recombines TRBV5-1 with TRBJ1-2, with D possibly matching TRBD1 (5 bases). V lost 1 base and J lost 8, with 12 bases in between. CDR1 and CDR2 (germline): SGHRS, YFSETQ. CDR3 length equals 13 residues. The CDR3 DNA reads as TGCGCCAGCAGCTTGAACCAGGGCCGAGGCTACACCTTC. This gives the protein CASSLNQGRGYTF.

The genes are TRBV5-1 and TRBJ2-1; D remains unclear. The germline V gene has CDR1 SGHRS and CDR2 YFSETQ. The CDR3 has 15 amino acids. V was cut by 0 bases and J by 3 bases, with 10 bases left in between. The CDR3 loop is CASSLGGVVYNEQFF. The CDR3 DNA is TGCGCCAGCAGCTTGGGCGGCGTTGTCTACAATGAGCAGTTCTTC. The variable domain in full, completed from reference TRBV5-1 and TRBJ2-1, reads KAGVTQTPRYLIKTRGQQVTLSCSPISGHRSVSWYQQTPGQGLQFLFEYFSETQRNKGNFPGRFSGRQFSNSRSEMNVSTLELGDSALYLCASSLGGVVYNEQFFGPGTRLTVL.